This TCR beta chain derives from a study of shared clonotypes between healthy human individuals. Study observations and caveats: Generation of non-shared clonotypes was less probable than generation of clonotypes shared by all four donors.

Comments on this clone: The antigen is unknown. Other DNA sequences in this sample translate to the same CDR3.

Germline CDR1 reads ENHRY; CDR2 reads SYGVKD. Trimming stripped 3 bases from V and 0 bases from J, with 9 bases between. The CDR3 contains 15 residues. The study ran the assay at deep level. Profiled with immunoSEQ multiplex PCR; TCRdb holds only in-frame clones, not every one. The sample comprises 2 million to 3 million clones, roughly 93% of which are singletons, and roughly 0.36% rests with the top ten. Sequences were obtained from naive CD4+ T cells from PBMCs. Documented subset: CD45RA+ positively selected. The receptor was isolated from a man younger than 30 in good health. Some clones in this sample may be carry-over from other donors' samples. The J gene is TRBJ1-3, the V gene TRBV10-3, with D perhaps TRBD1 (5 bases). The chain's CDR3 is CAISETGSSGNTIYF. The CDR3 nucleotides are TGTGCCATCAGTGAAACAGGCTCCTCTGGAAACACCATATATTTT.